The sequence of this TCR beta chain was determined in a study of T-cell memory formation after mild COVID-19. Findings and limits, study-wide: Clones contracting across day 15 to 85 had a balanced CD4/CD8 profile; later expanding clones leaned CD4+.

Germline assignment: CDR1 SGHTA and CDR2 FQGNSA. Trimming took 1 base from V and 0 from J, leaving 4 bases between them. This CDR3 comprises 13 residues. Many counts were recorded for this clonotype. Its antigen is still unknown. TCRdb reprocessed the 5' RACE reads with MiXCR, giving one entry per CDR3 protein. Of about 470,000 distinct CDR3 sequences in the sample, roughly 18% were seen once. Sample: PBMCs or a T cell subset sorted from them (not recorded which). The chain combines TRBV7-2 with TRBJ2-7; D is unresolved. This TCR was sampled from an adult woman who had mild COVID-19 (a few samples of this study predate the infection). Cell type and time point are not known. The CDR3 protein is CASSLGLSYEQYF. The CDR3, as DNA: TGTGCCAGCAGCTTAGGTCTCTCCTACGAGCAGTACTTC.